The 18 T cell receptor beta chains reported below all come from one sample, sequenced in a study of vaccination and CD4 T cells after COVID-19. These receptors are not linked to any known antigen. Described treatment: approximately nine-day PBMC culture with coronavirus spike peptide pools or control peptides (ViraFEST assay). The study sequenced cultured CD4+ T cell DNA using the Oncomine TCR Beta short-read assay. A single record per CDR3 protein comes from TCRdb applying MiXCR to the PCR reads. The table has approximately 20,000 distinct CDR3 sequences, under 50% seen once. The source material was CD4+ T cells from blood, cultured in vitro, sampled after SARS-CoV-2 vaccination. The receptors originated from a human donor who had recovered from COVID-19.

This clonotype has only one observation. The CDR3 DNA follows: TGTGCCACCAGTGATTTTAGCGGGAGTAACAATGAGCAGTTCTTC. Its translation is CATSDFSGSNNEQFF. The chain joins TRBV24-1 to TRBJ2-1, with 9 positions matching TRBD2. CDR3 size: 15 residues. The ends lost 1 base at V and 5 bases at J; junction bases unmatched: 2. Germline lookup yields CDR1 KGHDR and CDR2 SFDVKD.

This clonotype was found a few times. This chain uses TRBV6-5 with TRBJ1-6; no reliable D call. Germline lookup yields CDR1 MNHEY and CDR2 SVGAGI. This CDR3 contains 13 residues. The V end was cut by 2 bases, the J end by 7 bases, with 6 bases between. As DNA, the CDR3 is TGTGCCAGCAGTTACAGGCGCAATTCACCCCTCCACTTT. Its protein product is CASSYRRNSPLHF.

V usage is TRBV6-5 and J usage is TRBJ1-1; maybe TRBD1 (6 bases). Germline CDR1 MNHEY, CDR2 SVGAGI. The CDR3 sequence is 16 residues long. V was shortened by 0 bases and J by 5 bases, with 16 bases between the two germline ends. CDR3 region: CASSYSFGGAGTEAFF. The DNA for the CDR3 is TGTGCCAGCAGTTACTCATTTGGGGGGGCAGGAACTGAAGCTTTCTTT.

The chain couples TRBV7-2 to TRBJ2-5, with D uncertain. V lost 5 bases and J lost 5, with 9 bases in between. This CDR3 has 12 residues. Germline CDR1 and CDR2: SGHTA and FQGNSA. The CDR3 loop reads CASSPTMETQYF. The CDR3, as DNA: TGTGCCAGCAGCCCCACCATGGAGACCCAGTACTTC.

This chain uses TRBV10-3 with TRBJ2-7, with 7 positions matching TRBD2. This CDR3 region has 14 residues. Per germline, CDR1 ENHRY and CDR2 SYGVKD. The ends lost 5 bases at V and 5 bases at J; junction bases unmatched: 9. The CDR3 DNA follows: TGTGCCATCAGTCAAGAGCGGGAATTCCACGAGCAGTACTTC. Translation gives CAISQEREFHEQYF.

The J gene is TRBJ2-3, the V gene TRBV7-2; D might be TRBD1 (7 bases). Trimming took off 3 bases at V and 4 bases at J, with 14 bases between the two ends. Germline CDR1 SGHTA, CDR2 FQGNSA. The CDR3 consists of 15 residues. Here the CDR3 reads CASSFRARGADTQYF. The CDR3 DNA sequence: TGTGCCAGCAGCTTCCGGGCCAGGGGGGCAGATACGCAGTATTTT.

A word on this clonotype: The junction and the germline gene differ at one end; a read error may be behind it. V is TRBV27 and J is TRBJ1-5; D is unclear. CDR1 MNHEY and CDR2 SMNVEV come from the germline V gene (reference sequence). The CDR3 spans 18 residues. Written as DNA, the CDR3 is TGTGCCGGCAGTGCCATGCCCCCGCGGACGGGGAGCAATCAGCCCCAGCATTTT. This gives the protein CAGSAMPPRTGSNQPQHF.

V is TRBV19 and J is TRBJ2-7; the match to TRBD1 covers 7 bases. Germline trimming cut 3 bases from V and 5 bases from J; bases unmatched to any gene: 7. CDR1 is LNHDA and CDR2 is SQIVND in the germline V gene (reference sequence). The CDR3 runs to 14 residues. The CDR3 protein is CASSIQTGSDEQYF. CDR3 DNA sequence: TGTGCCAGTAGTATTCAGACAGGGTCGGACGAGCAGTACTTC.

The rearrangement joins TRBV4-1 to TRBJ1-2, with D possibly being TRBD1 (6 bases). Germline V gene data show CDR1 as MGHRA and CDR2 as YSYEKL. There are 16 residues in the CDR3. The germline V and J ends were trimmed by 2 bases and 0 bases, with 13 bases remaining between them. The CDR3: CASSQRRQVPNYGYTF. The CDR3 DNA is TGCGCCAGCAGCCAAAGGCGACAGGTTCCTAACTATGGCTACACCTTC.

J is TRBJ2-1 and V is TRBV24-1; D is uncertain. Germline CDR1 is KGHDR and CDR2 is SFDVKD. Trimming stripped 2 bases from V and 9 bases from J, with 13 bases between. The CDR3 loop spans 14 amino acids. CDR3 coding DNA: TGTGCCACCAGTGATTCACGGAAAGGTTTTGAGCAGTTCTTC. Protein sequence: CATSDSRKGFEQFF.

This chain links TRBV28 with TRBJ2-5; D is possibly TRBD2 (7 bases). Germline V gene sequence: CDR1 MDHEN, CDR2 SYDVKM. Trimming shortened V by 5 bases and J by 2 bases, and 15 bases separated the two germline ends. The CDR3 is 15 amino acids. CDR3 in DNA: TGTGCCAGCAGTAAGGGGGGGCGGGAGCAAGAGACCCAGTACTTC. Translated, it gives CASSKGGREQETQYF.

This clonotype was found a few times. V and J are TRBV7-3 and TRBJ2-1; 8 bases line up with TRBD2. The CDR3 spans 15 residues. Germline trimming cut 2 bases from V and 4 bases from J; bases unmatched to any gene: 4. CDR1 SGHTA and CDR2 FQGTGA come from the germline V gene. The CDR3 here is CASSLQAGAYNEQFF. Here the CDR3 DNA reads TGTGCCAGCAGCTTACAAGCGGGAGCTTACAATGAGCAGTTCTTC.

In this sample, this clonotype turned up a few times. The chain has TRBV11-1 and TRBJ2-1, with TRBD2 matching 10 bases. With 1 base clipped from V and 4 bases from J, the junction kept 1 base outside the gene matches. Germline V gene lookup returns CDR1 SGHAT and CDR2 FQDESV (reference sequence). The CDR3 consists of 15 residues. The CDR3 loop reads CASSLVAGGYNEQFF. CDR3 DNA: TGTGCCAGCAGCTTAGTAGCGGGGGGTTACAATGAGCAGTTCTTC.

The V and J genes are TRBV28 and TRBJ1-1, with no clear D. V was pared by 5 bases and J by 5 bases, with 6 bases between. The CDR3 sequence is 11 residues long. Germline V gene lookup returns CDR1 MDHEN and CDR2 SYDVKM. The CDR3 sequence: CASSRDTEAFF. The DNA of the CDR3 is TGTGCCAGCAGTAGGGATACTGAAGCTTTCTTT.

The chain couples TRBV9 to TRBJ1-5; no clear D gene. V gave up 5 bases and J gave up 1 base, with 10 bases separating them. The CDR3 sequence is 14 residues long. The germline CDR1 and CDR2 sequences are SGDLS and YYNGEE. DNA of the CDR3: TGTGCCAGCAGTGAAGGACCCAGCAATCAGCCCCAGCATTTT. Protein: CASSEGPSNQPQHF.

The V gene is TRBV29-1, the J gene TRBJ2-5; perhaps D is TRBD1 or TRBD2 (6 bases each). The CDR3 extends over 13 amino acids. Trimming stripped 6 bases from V and 5 bases from J, with 16 bases between. Germline CDR1 SQVTM, CDR2 ANQGSEA. CDR3: CSVDEGGGETQYF. The DNA for the CDR3 is TGCAGCGTAGATGAGGGGGGCGGTGAGACCCAGTACTTC.

The V call is TRBV10-1, the J call TRBJ1-1; D is undetermined. V was clipped by 8 bases and J by 3 bases, with 13 bases between them. From germline, CDR1 is WNHNN and CDR2 SYGVQD (reference sequence). The CDR3 spans 13 residues. The CDR3 region has the DNA TGCGCCAGCGGTGCAAACCAGGACACTGAAGCTTTCTTT. Amino acids: CASGANQDTEAFF.

The rearrangement joins TRBV2 to TRBJ1-2, with 7 bases lining up with TRBD1. There are 13 residues in the CDR3. With 1 base clipped from V and 6 bases from J, the junction kept 2 bases outside the gene matches. Germline CDR1 reads SNHLY; CDR2 reads FYNNEI. CDR3 region: CASSEGRGNGYTF. The CDR3 nucleotides are TGTGCCAGCAGTGAAGGCAGGGGGAATGGCTACACCTTC.